This T cell receptor beta chain emerged from a study of post-analysis software for immune sequencing data. General observations from the study: F measure showed strong co-clustering of same-batch samples. There were a few TRBV segments more frequent in patients than controls, and TRBV5-6, TRBV5-1 and TRBV20-1 were among them.

A word on this clonotype: No antigen is known for it.

Trimming removed 7 bases from V and 6 bases from J, with 19 bases in between. Germline loops: CDR1 ENHRY, CDR2 SYGVKD. The CDR3 has 15 amino acids. Unique molecular identifiers were built into the TCR beta cDNA libraries. TCRdb reprocessed the PCR reads with MiXCR, giving one entry per CDR3 protein. The sample consists of 750,000 to 950,000 distinct CDR3 sequences, under 70% of them appearing once. Material for sequencing was blood. The source is a girl under 18 with multiple sclerosis. J is TRBJ2-1 and V is TRBV10-3; D might be TRBD2 (6 bases). This chain's CDR3 is CAITPGEMGVNEQFF. DNA of the CDR3: TGTGCCATCACCCCGGGAGAGATGGGGGTCAATGAGCAGTTCTTC.